This T cell receptor beta chain is drawn from a study of cytomegalovirus exposure and HLA in healthy donors (dated by TCRdb to about 2017). As for the study more broadly: According to an earlier analysis of several hundred of the donors, about 170 million T cells yielded approximately 120 million unique TCR beta sequences and 276 Gb of sequence data. Donor age, sex, ethnicity and CMV serostatus were collected together with the repertoire data. Every discovery cohort repertoire had been produced on one sequencing platform. A later analysis re-examined previously published TCR beta repertoires from more than 550 donors and added high-resolution HLA genotyping to investigate patterns of TCR occurrence. A later genetic analysis used genome-wide SNP genotypes for about 55% of the 666 donors, treating that subset as a discovery cohort. Roughly 310 gigabases of sequencing data and approximately 85 million unique TCR sequences were included in an early release covering around 600 HLA-typed donors. To predict cytomegalovirus infection status, the study brought together high-throughput TCR immunosequencing, statistical association of individual TCRs with disease status, and machine learning. Along with the roughly 710-subject first cohort, a separate validation cohort of about 110 different subjects was used. Among roughly 370 genotyped donors of the cohort, an average of about 240,000 unique TCR beta nucleotide sequences were sequenced per donor, roughly 20% of them non-productive. Rather than drawing on any new phenotypic data, the later analysis identified candidate immune exposures from TCR beta sequences and the way those sequences occurred across donors. Of the 300 to 500 genotyped donors, approximately 81% were placed in the genetic ancestry cluster associated with self-reported Caucasian donors. Typing coverage varied by locus: about 629-640 donors for A, B, C, DRB1 and DQB1; more than 500 for DQA1; around 610 for DPA1; more than 450 for DPB1. HLA typing covered class I and class II loci at four-digit resolution. An earlier analysis of nearly 600 of the donors applied high-throughput TCR beta sequencing to assess whether each TCR beta V gene segment acted as functional or pseudogenic. Several DR-DQ haplotypes were treated as single units for association and clustering because of strong linkage in the cohort. Using immunosequencing, the study profiled T cell repertoires from fewer than 700 subjects and related those repertoires to cytomegalovirus serostatus. The study was designed to test whether signatures of past pathogen exposure could be identified by cataloging public T cell receptors. On the study overall, not on this receptor specifically: The authors suggested that the approach could potentially be generalized to other disease states and immunological phenotypes. The classifier was reported to diagnose cytomegalovirus status with high specificity and sensitivity in both the original and validation cohorts. V-gene and J-gene trimming of TCR beta chains was associated with a missense DCLRE1C variant in a later genetic analysis, and the association was replicated in an independent cohort. Because counts were too low, approximately 15 rarely observed V segments, including chromosome 9 orphons, were excluded from the earlier analysis of under 650 of the donors. Roughly uniform sequencing depth across donors was assumed in presence/absence analyses, although this assumption may not hold. According to a later analysis, TCR association rates differed among HLA loci, with DRB1 alleles showing the most associated TCRs and HLA-C alleles showing the fewest. An earlier analysis of around 500 of the donors showed that most TCR beta V segments appeared in productive rearrangements either about 87% or about 30% of the time, which broadly matched IMGT annotations. Assigning TCR associations to individual alleles was difficult when HLA alleles, especially DR and DQ, strongly co-occurred. Correlated functional status among segregating V segments might reflect linkage disequilibrium, but an unknown experimental factor could not be ruled out. This cohort had only TCR beta chains sequenced, and the lack of alpha or paired-chain data limited which features could be detected. Most CMV-associated TCR beta chains appeared to be HLA-restricted in a later analysis, and the HLA associations seemed to be driven largely by CMV exposure. According to a later genetic analysis, donors in an Asian-associated ancestry cluster had fewer N-insertions in productive TCRs than the approximately 670-donor mean. A further reported finding was that TCR beta sequences accurately predicted the HLA-A and HLA-B alleles for most subjects in the first cohort. Because some donors lacked HLA typing at each locus, the association tests relied only on the typed subset. In vitro tests confirmed that a few of the cytomegalovirus-associated TCR beta chains recognize cytomegalovirus antigens. The study gave a list of about 150 TCR beta chains associated with cytomegalovirus. In a later analysis, several top co-occurrence clusters were reported to appear linked to parvovirus B19, influenza, CMV and Epstein-Barr virus. While some public TCRs were present in many individuals, most TCR sequences turned up only very rarely across donors. In a later analysis, HLA-associated TCR beta chains showed more clonal expansion and lower generation probabilities than non-associated chains that were equally common. The 87-base-pair reads could not distinguish some IMGT-functional V segments, including TRBV6-2 and TRBV6-3, so those segments were excluded. The only immune exposure information available for the cohort was CMV serostatus. The sequencing pipeline was judged likely to have produced a cluster of highly shared sequence variants as a technical artifact. Specific HLA alleles were associated with 15,000 to 20,000 TCR beta sequences at a false discovery rate of 0.05 in a later analysis.

The cohort consisted of some 730 healthy bone marrow donors. At the time of sampling, every cohort member was nominally healthy, though immune exposures that went unrecorded were likely present. The donor tested CMV seronegative, placing the donor among the 300 to 450 seronegative members of the cohort. A peripheral blood sample was collected from each donor, and TCR beta sequencing was performed on peripheral blood mononuclear cells. Genomic DNA was extracted from the blood cell samples with the Qiagen DNeasy Blood Extraction Kit. The method was the immunoSEQ multiplex PCR assay. The multiplex PCR relied on a mix of 60 forward primers for TCR Vbeta segments and 13 reverse primers for TCR Jbeta segments. Amplification of the CDR3 region of rearranged TCR beta genes was performed with a multiplex PCR assay on genomic DNA. Amplified TCR beta libraries were sequenced as 87-base-pair reads on the Illumina HiSeq System. The authors' pipeline ran thus. Across the roughly 600 repertoires, a later analysis counted tens of millions of unique TCR beta chains, some 11 million of which were shared by at least two donors. To remove PCR and sequencing errors, raw reads were error-corrected and collapsed into unique sequences using a nearest-neighbor algorithm that merged closely related sequences. To assign V, D and J gene segments, CDR3 sequences were aligned to IMGT reference sequences. For a sequence to be retained, at least a six-nucleotide match to both a V gene segment and a J gene segment was required. A rearrangement was called productive if the CDR3 had no stop codons and remained in frame with V and J, and every other rearrangement was called non-productive. CDR3 was defined by IMGT convention, running from the second conserved V-encoded cysteine to the conserved J-encoded phenylalanine. The earlier analysis of roughly 590 of the donors excluded sequences that lacked an unambiguous match to a single V gene segment. In an earlier analysis of some 590 of the donors, a V segment was called functional when productive rearrangements were above 56.7%, and segregating when the standard deviation between donors exceeded 5%. A statistical classification framework was developed to diagnose cytomegalovirus status using the catalog of TCR beta chain sequences. A later analysis assigned V and J genes by comparing TCR nucleotide sequences with IMGT/GENE-DB human TR gene sequences. Using the TCRdist pipeline, a later analysis assigned CDR3 sequences along with most-parsimonious VDJ recombination scenarios. A later analysis defined each TCR beta chain by its CDR3 amino acid sequence plus V-gene family, and excluded reads lacking a unique V-gene family. As a way to deal with suspected cross-contamination and a sequencing artifact, a later analysis dropped roughly 600 nucleotide sequences that were highly shared and had low generation probability. In a later analysis, a clonal expansion index for each public chain was calculated from normalized within-repertoire ranks of inferred template counts. Generation probabilities in a later analysis came from a VDJ recombination model fitted to out-of-frame rearrangements, and those results were checked against IGoR. In a later analysis, TCR-TCR, TCR-HLA and TCR-CMV co-occurrence was scored with hypergeometric tests, and a repertoire-size bias correction was applied to TCR pairs. In a later analysis, false discovery rates were estimated by permuting HLA or CMV assignments 20 times. In a later analysis, co-occurring TCRs were grouped with DBSCAN, and TCRdist sequence similarity was added when clustering was performed within HLA-allele-positive subsets. Co-occurrence clustering excluded repertoires with fewer than 30,000 or more than 120,000 public chains, plus five with anomalous nucleotide sharing. In its TCRdb copy, this immuneACCESS table keeps in-frame sequences only and misses some clones. Where compared with another copy, unresolved V genes explain less than half of these, and the others have no known cause. That table supplies the V and J calls and clone size; D and trimming were determined from the DNA. The sample table shows some 120,000 clones, and around 79% are seen once. Roughly 6.3% of the sample belongs to the ten largest clones.

Regarding this clone: This receptor's antigen is unknown. Base qualities are not recorded, but no much larger clone differs from it by a single base.

CDR1 is given as KGHSH and CDR2 as LQKENI, both from the germline V gene. CDR3 length: 18 amino acids, cysteine to phenylalanine. Only CDR3 DNA is held: 54 bases, read in frame from base 1. V is cut back by 2 bases and J by 6 bases, with 11 bases in the junction unmatched. The sequenced material came from PBMCs. The receptor's source is a woman aged 40 to 49 in good health and CMV-seronegative. The sequence links TRBV18 to TRBJ1-5; 12 bases in the middle match TRBD1. Here the CDR3 is given as CASSPLAPGTGGSQPQHF. The nucleotides are TGTGCCAGCTCACCATTAGCCCCCGGGACAGGGGGCAGTCAGCCCCAGCATTTT.